The clone carrying this TCR beta chain was recorded many times. Researchers made TCR cDNA using 5'RACE template switching, and this step added a universal primer site and UMIs. TCRdb independently ran MiXCR on the 5' RACE reads; one entry per CDR3 protein. This table has about 240,000 distinct CDR3 sequences, 6.9% appearing once. The sample originates from a study of T cells after yellow fever vaccination. V was pared by 0 bases and J by 2 bases, with 3 bases of the junction left unmatched. The germline gives CDR1 LGHNA, CDR2 YSLEER. The CDR3 consists of 16 residues. The chain couples TRBV4-3 to TRBJ2-7; TRBD2 matches at 11 bases. The TCR sequence derives from a man aged 25-40 years who received the YFV17D yellow fever vaccine. Sequencing used CD4+ T cells sorted from PBMCs, obtained 15 days after the yellow fever booster vaccination. The chain's CDR3 is CASSQEQLAGAYEQYF. The DNA of the CDR3 is TGCGCCAGCAGCCAAGAACAACTAGCGGGAGCCTACGAGCAGTACTTC.